The 27 T cell receptor beta chains below come from one sample, sequenced in a study of blood T cell repertoires in COVID-19. Sequenced by immunoSEQ multiplex PCR; TCRdb stores in-frame clones only, minus some. The profile covers around 300,000 clones, with about 91% appearing a single time and 1.5% to 2% taken by the ten largest. Source material: peripheral blood. The source of these receptors is a woman in her thirties with COVID-19, enrolled during active disease.

This clone was recorded a few times. The genes are TRBV10-3 and TRBJ1-2; maybe TRBD1 (5 bases). Germline V lookup: CDR1 ENHRY, CDR2 SYGVKD. The V gene lost 2 bases and the J gene lost 8 bases, with 15 bases spanning the gap. The CDR3 is 14 residues long. Here the CDR3 reads CAISEGGQGVGYTF. As DNA, the CDR3 is TGTGCCATCAGTGAGGGTGGGCAGGGCGTCGGCTACACCTTC.

The chain joins TRBV3-1 (or the pseudogene TRBV3-2) to TRBJ1-2, with 8 bases identical to TRBD1. Germline V gene sequence: CDR1 LGHDT, CDR2 YNNKEL (reference sequence). V trimming: 3 bases; J trimming: 6 bases; junction bases outside the gene matches: 3. The CDR3 runs 13 residues. The CDR3 loop reads CASSHPGGDGYTF. The CDR3 DNA reads as TGTGCCAGCAGCCACCCAGGGGGCGATGGCTACACCTTC.

The rearrangement joins TRBV10-3 to TRBJ1-1; D call uncertain. V lost 0 bases and J lost 1, with 6 bases in between. This CDR3 is 14 amino acids long. Per germline, CDR1 ENHRY and CDR2 SYGVKD. The CDR3 nucleotides are TGTGCCATCAGTGAGTCGTCGTGGAACACTGAAGCTTTCTTT. This sequence encodes CAISESSWNTEAFF.

This clone appeared a few times. This rearrangement joins TRBV10-3 to TRBJ1-6, with a weak D call TRBD1 (5 bases). Trimming shortened V by 10 bases and J by 6 bases, and 19 bases separated the two germline ends. The CDR3 is 15 amino acids. The germline CDR1 and CDR2 sequences are ENHRY and SYGVKD. The CDR3 here is CATWEALGANSPLHF. The CDR3 nucleotides are TGTGCCACATGGGAGGCTCTAGGGGCTAATTCACCCCTCCACTTT.

The chain links TRBV27 to TRBJ2-3, with 15 bases fitting TRBD2. From germline, CDR1 is MNHEY and CDR2 SMNVEV (reference sequence). This CDR3 spans 15 amino acids. CDR3 sequence reads: CEGLAGGPSTDTQYF. In DNA form, the CDR3 reads TGTGAGGGACTAGCGGGGGGCCCTAGCACAGATACGCAGTATTTT.

This clone has only one observation. This chain uses TRBV19 with TRBJ1-6; 10 bases are shared with TRBD1. Germline V lookup: CDR1 LNHDA, CDR2 SQIVND (reference sequence). V shed 1 base, J shed 1 base, and the junction held 7 bases outside the gene matches. The CDR3 runs 19 residues. The CDR3 region is CASSIAGTGAYSYNSPLHF. The CDR3 DNA reads TGTGCCAGTAGTATAGCCGGGACAGGGGCTTATTCCTATAATTCACCCCTCCACTTT.

This clone was found once. The V call is TRBV3-1 (or the pseudogene TRBV3-2), the J call TRBJ1-2; 7 nucleotides line up with TRBD1. Losses at the gene ends were 2 bases for V and 6 bases for J; bases not matched to a gene: 12. CDR3 length: 16 residues. CDR1 and CDR2 (germline): LGHDT, YNNKEL (reference sequence). CDR3 sequence reads: CASSQFRQGPSNGYTF. The DNA for the CDR3 is TGTGCCAGCAGCCAATTCCGACAGGGCCCCAGTAATGGCTACACCTTC.

This rearrangement joins TRBV10-3 to TRBJ1-1; TRBD1 agrees at 7 bases. Germline trimming cut 2 bases from V and 4 bases from J; bases unmatched to any gene: 4. From germline, CDR1 is ENHRY and CDR2 SYGVKD. This CDR3 has 14 amino acids. The CDR3 DNA follows: TGTGCCATCAGTGAGAAGACAGGGACCACTGAAGCTTTCTTT. Amino acids: CAISEKTGTTEAFF.

The V gene is TRBV6-2 or TRBV6-3, the J gene TRBJ1-2, with 7 nucleotides matching TRBD1. V shed 5 bases, J shed 8 bases, and the junction held 8 bases outside the gene matches. This CDR3 region has 13 residues. Germline CDR1 reads MNHEY; CDR2 reads SVGEGT. The CDR3 sequence: CASSQRQGGGYTF. The CDR3, as DNA: TGTGCCAGCAGTCAGCGACAGGGAGGAGGCTACACCTTC.

This clone was picked up a small number of times. The chain links TRBV10-3 to TRBJ1-1; D is undetermined. From germline, CDR1 is ENHRY and CDR2 SYGVKD. The CDR3 is 11 amino acids. Trimming shortened V by 8 bases and J by 0 bases, and 4 bases separated the two germline ends. CDR3 in DNA: TGTGCCATCTCCATGAACACTGAAGCTTTCTTT. Amino acid sequence: CAISMNTEAFF.

This chain links TRBV9 with TRBJ1-3; maybe TRBD1 (6 bases). Per germline, CDR1 SGDLS and CDR2 YYNGEE. Trimming stripped 3 bases from V and 0 bases from J, with 13 bases between. The CDR3 runs to 16 residues. CDR3 coding DNA: TGTGCCAGCAGCGCTCGACAGGAGTACTCTGGAAACACCATATATTTT. Amino acids: CASSARQEYSGNTIYF.

The rearrangement joins TRBV6-1 to TRBJ2-6; tentative D call: TRBD1 (6 bases). Trimming pared 4 bases from V and 0 bases from J, leaving 13 bases between. The CDR3 totals 17 residues. Germline assignment: CDR1 MNHNS and CDR2 SASEGT. Here the CDR3 reads CASSVRDTISGANVLTF. CDR3 coding DNA: TGTGCCAGCAGTGTCCGGGACACAATCTCTGGGGCCAACGTCCTGACTTTC.

The CDR3 region has the DNA TGTGCCAGCAGTGAATATGGCGGGGGGCCCTACAATGAGCAGTTCTTC. It translates to CASSEYGGGPYNEQFF. The chain recombines TRBV25-1 with TRBJ2-1; TRBD2 matches at 8 bases. Per the germline V gene, CDR1 is MGHDK and CDR2 is SYGVNS. The CDR3 covers 16 residues. The junction had 3 bases not matched to a gene; V was cut back by 0 bases and J by 2 bases.

This chain connects TRBV7-3 to TRBJ2-3; 8 positions match TRBD2. The CDR3 loop spans 15 amino acids. V was pared by 0 bases and J by 2 bases, with 1 base of the junction left unmatched. Germline V gene data show CDR1 as SGHTA and CDR2 as FQGTGA. CDR3 DNA: TGTGCCAGCAGCTTAACTAGCGGGGTCACAGATACGCAGTATTTT. It translates to CASSLTSGVTDTQYF.

DNA for the CDR3: TGTGCCAGCTCACTAATGGGACAGGTGAACACTGAAGCTTTCTTT. This gives the protein CASSLMGQVNTEAFF. The gene calls are TRBV18 and TRBJ1-1; 8 nucleotides match TRBD1. The germline V gene encodes CDR1 KGHSH and CDR2 LQKENI. There are 15 residues in the CDR3. With V trimmed by 4 bases and J by 0 bases, 4 bases remained unmatched.

The sample holds one count of this clone. The chain couples TRBV5-4 to TRBJ1-6; tentatively, D is TRBD1 (5 bases). CDR3 length: 15 residues. Trimming stripped 4 bases from V and 9 bases from J, with 17 bases between. The germline gives CDR1 SGHNT, CDR2 YYREEE (reference sequence). The CDR3: CASSQGLGHGSPLHF. CDR3 coding DNA: TGTGCCAGCAGCCAGGGTCTAGGGCATGGTTCACCCCTCCACTTT. Full variable domain (remainder filled in from reference TRBV5-4 and TRBJ1-6): ETGVTQSPTHLIKTRGQQVTLRCSSQSGHNTVSWYQQALGQGPQFIFQYYREEENGRGNFPPRFSGLQFPNYSSELNVNALELDDSALYLCASSQGLGHGSPLHFGNGTRLTVT.

J is TRBJ2-7 and V is TRBV27, with TRBD2 matching 12 bases. J lost 3 bases, V lost 3 bases, and 3 bases had no gene match. The CDR3 contains 15 residues. Germline loops: CDR1 MNHEY, CDR2 SMNVEV (reference sequence). CDR3 loop: CASSFTSGGFYEQYF. The CDR3 DNA reads TGTGCCAGCAGTTTCACTAGCGGGGGGTTCTACGAGCAGTACTTC.

The V and J genes are TRBV7-9 and TRBJ2-5, with TRBD1 matching 9 bases. The CDR3 contains 13 residues. V dropped 5 bases and J dropped 6; count of bases not matched to a gene: 4. Germline V lookup: CDR1 SEHNR, CDR2 FQNEAQ (reference sequence). CDR3 region: CASSPQGAKTQYF. CDR3 in DNA: TGTGCCAGCAGCCCACAGGGGGCGAAGACCCAGTACTTC.

In this sample, this clone turned up once. The rearrangement uses TRBV6-6 and TRBJ1-5, with D hard to call. This CDR3 comprises 13 residues. The germline V and J ends were trimmed by 8 bases and 9 bases, with 17 bases remaining between them. Germline CDR1 MNHNY, CDR2 SVGAGI (reference sequence). CDR3 coding DNA: TGTGCCAGCGGCGAGTACCGACGGGTGCCCCAGCATTTT. Translated, it gives CASGEYRRVPQHF.

The chain is built from TRBV5-5 and TRBJ1-1; 9 positions agree with TRBD1. Germline V gene data show CDR1 as SGHKS and CDR2 as YYEKEE (reference sequence). V lost 4 bases to trimming and J lost 1 base; unmatched junction nucleotides: 17. This CDR3 is 19 amino acids long. The CDR3 protein is CASSRRWGQGGGSNTEAFF. In DNA, the CDR3 is TGTGCCAGCAGCCGCCGATGGGGACAGGGAGGGGGATCGAACACTGAAGCTTTCTTT.

The chain carries TRBV5-6 and TRBJ1-2, with TRBD1 as a possible D gene (6 bases). CDR1 is SGHDT and CDR2 is YYEEEE in the germline V gene. The CDR3 contains 13 residues. The V end lost 4 bases, the J end lost 4 bases, and 11 bases lay between the germline ends. The CDR3 DNA reads as TGTGCCAGCAGCGACACAGGGTTCTATGGCTACACCTTC. It specifies CASSDTGFYGYTF.

The count of this clone is one. V and J are TRBV9 and TRBJ1-5, with 8 bases matching TRBD1. CDR1 is SGDLS, CDR2 YYNGEE, per germline. V lost 3 bases, J lost 2 bases, and 4 bases stayed unmatched. The CDR3 has 15 amino acids. The CDR3 here is CASSAGQGGNQPQHF. The CDR3 coding sequence is TGTGCCAGCAGCGCCGGACAGGGTGGCAATCAGCCCCAGCATTTT. Filled out from reference TRBV9 and TRBJ1-5, the complete variable domain reads DSGVTQTPKHLITATGQRVTLRCSPRSGDLSVYWYQQSLDQGLQFLIQYYNGEERAKGNILERFSAQQFPDLHSELNLSSLELGDSALYFCASSAGQGGNQPQHFGDGTRLSIL.

This clone showed up just a few times. The chain carries TRBV3-1 (or the pseudogene TRBV3-2) and TRBJ2-5; D not resolved. The CDR3 contains 17 residues. V was pared by 0 bases and J by 1 base, with 15 bases between. Germline V gives CDR1 LGHDT, CDR2 YNNKEL (reference sequence). Here the CDR3 DNA reads TGTGCCAGCAGCCAAGATCACAAGCGAGGAATCCAAGAGACCCAGTACTTC. Protein product: CASSQDHKRGIQETQYF.

The chain employs TRBV6-5 and TRBJ1-6; possibly TRBD1 for D (6 bases). Germline V gene sequence: CDR1 MNHEY, CDR2 SVGAGI. V dropped 7 bases and J dropped 5 bases, with 9 bases sitting between them. The CDR3 runs to 13 residues. The CDR3 DNA follows: TGTGCCAGCAAAGGACAGAATAATTCACCCCTCCACTTT. Protein sequence: CASKGQNNSPLHF.

In its sample, this clone was seen a few times. The V call is TRBV2, the J call TRBJ1-5, with D possibly being TRBD1 (5 bases). V lost 7 bases to trimming and J lost 0 bases, with 13 bases between them. Per the germline V gene, CDR1 is SNHLY and CDR2 is FYNNEI. The CDR3 is 15 residues long. The CDR3, as DNA: TGTGCCAGCAAGTGGGGGGGGTATAGCAATCAGCCCCAGCATTTT. The encoded protein is CASKWGGYSNQPQHF.

V usage is TRBV2 and J usage is TRBJ2-2; no reliable D call. The length of the CDR3 is 15 residues. Trimming took off 3 bases at V and 2 bases at J, with 10 bases between the two ends. Germline V CDR1 and CDR2: SNHLY, FYNNEI. CDR3 amino acids: CASSERGLNTGELFF. CDR3 coding DNA: TGTGCCAGCAGTGAGAGAGGTCTTAACACCGGGGAGCTGTTTTTT.

This clone was found a few times. This sequence joins TRBV4-1 and TRBJ1-2; 7 bases are shared with TRBD1. This CDR3 contains 15 residues. J lost 6 bases, V lost 3 bases, and 10 bases had no gene match. Per the germline V gene, CDR1 is MGHRA and CDR2 is YSYEKL. This CDR3 reads CASSHTKTTGNGYTF. DNA for the CDR3: TGCGCCAGCAGCCACACCAAAACGACAGGGAATGGCTACACCTTC.